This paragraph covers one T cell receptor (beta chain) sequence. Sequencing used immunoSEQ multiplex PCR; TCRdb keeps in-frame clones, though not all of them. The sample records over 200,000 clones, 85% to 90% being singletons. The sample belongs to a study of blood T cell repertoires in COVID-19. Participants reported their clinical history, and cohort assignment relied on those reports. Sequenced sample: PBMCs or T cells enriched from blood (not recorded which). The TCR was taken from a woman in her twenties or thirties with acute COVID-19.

The DNA for the CDR3 is TGTGCCAGTAGGGCCCGGACAGGGGGCGATGGCTACACCTTC. Its protein is CASRARTGGDGYTF. This chain connects TRBV19 to TRBJ1-2; 11 bases fit TRBD1. After removal of 6 bases from V and 6 bases from J, the junction contained 6 bases not matched to a gene. Germline values: CDR1 LNHDA, CDR2 SQIVND (reference sequence). This CDR3 contains 14 residues.